One and the same sample provided the 14 T cell receptor beta chains below, sequenced in a study of T cells in localized non-small cell lung cancer. This table comes from immunoSEQ multiplex PCR, and its TCRdb copy is limited to in-frame clones, with some not included. This sample has 64,000 or so clones, with roughly 90% found just once. Sequencing used peripheral blood, obtained before any cancer treatment. The receptors come from a woman aged 35-75 years with stage I lung adenocarcinoma.

Here the CDR3 reads CASSLGQGDEQYF. In nucleotides, the CDR3 is TGCGCCAGCAGCTTGGGGCAGGGGGACGAGCAGTACTTC. The chain carries TRBV5-1 and TRBJ2-7, with 7 positions matching TRBD1. Looked up from germline, CDR1 is SGHRS and CDR2 is YFSETQ. The ends lost 0 bases at V and 5 bases at J; junction bases unmatched: 2. The CDR3 totals 13 residues. The complete variable domain, with remaining parts taken from reference TRBV5-1 and TRBJ2-7, reads KAGVTQTPRYLIKTRGQQVTLSCSPISGHRSVSWYQQTPGQGLQFLFEYFSETQRNKGNFPGRFSGRQFSNSRSEMNVSTLELGDSALYLCASSLGQGDEQYFGPGTRLTVT.

The V and J genes are TRBV4-1 and TRBJ2-2; D is perhaps TRBD1 (6 bases). V was clipped by 0 bases and J by 7 bases, with 12 bases between them. The CDR3 consists of 15 residues. CDR1 and CDR2 (germline): MGHRA, YSYEKL. The CDR3 region has the DNA TGCGCCAGCAGCCAAGATACAGGGACGGGCGGGGAGCTGTTTTTT. Encoded protein: CASSQDTGTGGELFF.

The rearrangement uses TRBV5-1 and TRBJ1-5; weak D call: TRBD1 (6 bases). Trimming pared 0 bases from V and 2 bases from J, leaving 9 bases between. Germline-derived CDR1 and CDR2 are SGHRS and YFSETQ. The CDR3 has 15 residues. CDR3: CASSLDGGGNQPQHF. For the CDR3, the DNA is TGCGCCAGCAGCTTGGACGGGGGCGGCAATCAGCCCCAGCATTTT.

This clone was seen a handful of times. The J gene is TRBJ2-3, the V gene TRBV6-1, with 8 bases that match TRBD1. The CDR3 has 15 amino acids. Trimming at V came to 6 bases and at J to 3 bases, leaving 8 bases not matched to a gene. Germline CDR1 reads MNHNS; CDR2 reads SASEGT. In DNA, the CDR3 is TGTGCCAGCAGCCTTGGGCAGGGGGCGACAGATACGCAGTATTTT. This translates into CASSLGQGATDTQYF.

This rearrangement joins TRBV10-3 to TRBJ2-1; maybe TRBD1 (6 bases). The V end was cut by 0 bases, the J end by 2 bases, with 8 bases between. This CDR3 has 15 residues. Germline V CDR1 and CDR2: ENHRY, SYGVKD. Here the CDR3 DNA reads TGTGCCATCAGTGAGTCAAGGGGGACCTACAATGAGCAGTTCTTC. Protein: CAISESRGTYNEQFF.

This clone has just one count. V and J are TRBV2 and TRBJ2-7, with a tentative D call TRBD1 (6 bases). Looked up from germline, CDR1 is SNHLY and CDR2 is FYNNEI. CDR3 length: 14 residues. V dropped 8 bases and J dropped 4 bases, with 18 bases sitting between them. CDR3 nucleotides: TGTGCCAGCTCATCATCCTTGGACAGTTACGAGCAGTACTTC. This codes for CASSSSLDSYEQYF.

The chain has TRBV15 and TRBJ1-1; D is perhaps TRBD1 (6 bases). The CDR3 length is 15 residues. V lost 4 bases and J lost 1, with 13 bases in between. CDR1 and CDR2 from the germline V gene are LNHNV and YYDKDF (reference sequence). The CDR3 region has the DNA TGTGCCACCAGCAACGCTCAGGGGTCGAACACTGAAGCTTTCTTT. Its protein product is CATSNAQGSNTEAFF.

This clone came up once. The V gene is TRBV5-1, the J gene TRBJ1-1; D remains ambiguous. This CDR3 region has 13 residues. Germline V gene lookup returns CDR1 SGHRS and CDR2 YFSETQ. V was trimmed by 1 base and J by 6 bases, leaving 10 bases between them. The CDR3 DNA reads as TGCGCCAGCAGCTTGTCGGCGGCCTCTGAAGCTTTCTTT. It translates to CASSLSAASEAFF.

This sequence joins TRBV18 and TRBJ2-7, with a tentative D call TRBD1 (6 bases). This CDR3 region has 15 residues. The V and J ends lost 0 bases and 2 bases respectively, with 11 bases between them. CDR1 is KGHSH, CDR2 LQKENI, per germline. The CDR3 coding sequence is TGTGCCAGCTCACCACCAGGACAGCCAACCTACGAGCAGTACTTC. This translates into CASSPPGQPTYEQYF.

This chain joins TRBV7-8 and TRBJ2-7; 7 nucleotides line up with TRBD2. With V trimmed by 1 base and J by 7 bases, 4 bases remained unmatched. CDR3 length equals 13 residues. CDR1 is SGHVS and CDR2 is FQNEAQ in the germline V gene. The CDR3 region has the DNA TGTGCCAGCAGCTTAGGTGGCGGGGGAGAGCAGTACTTC. Translating it yields CASSLGGGGEQYF. Variable domain in full (rest from reference TRBV7-8 and TRBJ2-7): GAGVSQSPRYKVAKRGQDVALRCDPISGHVSLFWYQQALGQGPEFLTYFQNEAQLDKSGLPSDRFFAERPEGSVSTLKIQRTQQEDSAVYLCASSLGGGGEQYFGPGTRLTVT.

The chain links TRBV9 to TRBJ2-3; D gene unclear. V lost 0 bases and J lost 4, with 12 bases in between. The CDR3 spans 15 residues. The germline V gene has CDR1 SGDLS and CDR2 YYNGEE. CDR3 nucleotide sequence: TGTGCCAGCAGCGTAGGCCCCACAGAGGCAGATACGCAGTATTTT. This gives the protein CASSVGPTEADTQYF.

A few counts support this clone. V and J are TRBV6-6 and TRBJ1-1; no firm D call. V was pared by 0 bases and J by 2 bases, with 1 base between. The CDR3 spans 12 residues. CDR1 MNHNY and CDR2 SVGAGI come from the germline V gene (reference sequence). CDR3 sequence reads: CASSYSNTEAFF. CDR3 DNA sequence: TGTGCCAGCAGTTACTCCAACACTGAAGCTTTCTTT.

V and J are TRBV15 and TRBJ1-2; TRBD1 might be the D (6 bases). This CDR3 comprises 15 residues. Germline lookup yields CDR1 LNHNV and CDR2 YYDKDF (reference sequence). Trimming took off 1 base at V and 6 bases at J, with 15 bases between the two ends. CDR3 amino acids: CATSRGGLQGDGYTF. CDR3 nucleotides: TGTGCCACCAGCAGAGGTGGATTACAGGGCGATGGCTACACCTTC.

This clone was detected only once. J is TRBJ2-5 and V is TRBV19; 9 bases align to TRBD2. Germline trimming cut 4 bases from V and 5 bases from J; bases unmatched to any gene: 5. CDR1 is LNHDA and CDR2 is SQIVND in the germline V gene (reference sequence). The CDR3 is 14 residues long. The CDR3 nucleotides read TGTGCCAGTAGTAGCGGGGGGGCCCTTGAGACCCAGTACTTC. Translated: CASSSGGALETQYF.